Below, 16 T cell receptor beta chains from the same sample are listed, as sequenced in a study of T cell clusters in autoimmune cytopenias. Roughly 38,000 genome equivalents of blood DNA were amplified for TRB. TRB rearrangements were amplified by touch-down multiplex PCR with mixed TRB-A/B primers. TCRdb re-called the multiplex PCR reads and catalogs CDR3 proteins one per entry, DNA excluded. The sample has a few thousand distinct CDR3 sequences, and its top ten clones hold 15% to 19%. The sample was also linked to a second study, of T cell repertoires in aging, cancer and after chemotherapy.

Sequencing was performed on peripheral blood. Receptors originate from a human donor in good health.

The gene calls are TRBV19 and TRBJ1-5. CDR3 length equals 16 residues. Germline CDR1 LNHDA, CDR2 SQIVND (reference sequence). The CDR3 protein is CASSVGSAGSNQPQHF.

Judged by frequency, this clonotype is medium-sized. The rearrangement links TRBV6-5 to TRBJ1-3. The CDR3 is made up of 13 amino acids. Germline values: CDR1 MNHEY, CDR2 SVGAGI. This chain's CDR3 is CASRRDLGNTIYF.

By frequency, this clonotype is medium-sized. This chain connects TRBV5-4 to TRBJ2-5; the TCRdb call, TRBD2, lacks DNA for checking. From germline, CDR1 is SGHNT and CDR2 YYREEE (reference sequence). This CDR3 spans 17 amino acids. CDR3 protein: CASSRLAGGQPQETQYF.

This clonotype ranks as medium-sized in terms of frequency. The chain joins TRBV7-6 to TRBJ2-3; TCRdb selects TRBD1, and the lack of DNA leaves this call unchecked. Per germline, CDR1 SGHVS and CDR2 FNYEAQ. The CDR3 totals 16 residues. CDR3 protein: CASSPMDRGYTDTQYF.

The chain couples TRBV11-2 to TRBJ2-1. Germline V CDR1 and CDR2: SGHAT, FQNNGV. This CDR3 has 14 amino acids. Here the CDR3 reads CASSFVGTHNEQFF.

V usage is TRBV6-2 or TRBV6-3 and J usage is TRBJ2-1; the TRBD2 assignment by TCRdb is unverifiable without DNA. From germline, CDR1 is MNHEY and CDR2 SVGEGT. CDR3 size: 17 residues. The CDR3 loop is CASSYSPASGIYNEQFF.

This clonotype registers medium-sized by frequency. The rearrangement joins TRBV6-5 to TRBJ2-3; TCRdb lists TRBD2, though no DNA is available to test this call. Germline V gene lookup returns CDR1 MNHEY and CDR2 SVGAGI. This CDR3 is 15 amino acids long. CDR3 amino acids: CASSYKPPRTDTQYF.

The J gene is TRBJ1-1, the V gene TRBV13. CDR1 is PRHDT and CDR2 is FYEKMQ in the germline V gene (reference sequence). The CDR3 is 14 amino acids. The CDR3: CASSFGDGYTEAFF.

The CDR3 sequence: CASSIGRRGVGNTIYF. The chain has TRBV19 and TRBJ1-3; TCRdb's assignment of TRBD1 cannot be checked, as there is no DNA. The CDR3 extends over 16 amino acids. Germline V gene data show CDR1 as LNHDA and CDR2 as SQIVND (reference sequence).

The chain's CDR3 is CASSFNGATNEKLFF. The chain has TRBV11-2 and TRBJ1-4. This CDR3 is 15 amino acids long. Germline CDR1 and CDR2: SGHAT and FQNNGV.

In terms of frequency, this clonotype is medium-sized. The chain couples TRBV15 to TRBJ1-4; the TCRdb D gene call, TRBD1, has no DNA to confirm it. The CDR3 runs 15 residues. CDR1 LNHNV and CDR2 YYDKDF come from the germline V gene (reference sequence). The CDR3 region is CATSRWTGVREKLFF.

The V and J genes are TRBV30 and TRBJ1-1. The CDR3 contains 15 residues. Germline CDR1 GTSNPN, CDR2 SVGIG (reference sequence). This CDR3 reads CAWSVNGPLNTEAFF.

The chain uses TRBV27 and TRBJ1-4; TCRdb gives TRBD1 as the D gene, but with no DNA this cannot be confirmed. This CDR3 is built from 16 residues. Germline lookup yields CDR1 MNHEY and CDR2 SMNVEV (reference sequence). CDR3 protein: CASSLWTGGTNEKLFF.

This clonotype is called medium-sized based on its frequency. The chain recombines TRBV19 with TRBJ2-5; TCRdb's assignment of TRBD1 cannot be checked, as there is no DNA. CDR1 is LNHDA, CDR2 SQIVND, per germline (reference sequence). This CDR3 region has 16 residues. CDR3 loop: CASARSPDRYQETQYF.

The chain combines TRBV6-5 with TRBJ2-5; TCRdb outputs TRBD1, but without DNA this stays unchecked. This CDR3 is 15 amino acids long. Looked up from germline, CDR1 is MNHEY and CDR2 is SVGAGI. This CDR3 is CASSYSGGRGETQYF.

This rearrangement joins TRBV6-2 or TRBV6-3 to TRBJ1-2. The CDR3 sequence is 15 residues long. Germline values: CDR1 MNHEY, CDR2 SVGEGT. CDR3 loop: CASSYSNFGLGGYTF.